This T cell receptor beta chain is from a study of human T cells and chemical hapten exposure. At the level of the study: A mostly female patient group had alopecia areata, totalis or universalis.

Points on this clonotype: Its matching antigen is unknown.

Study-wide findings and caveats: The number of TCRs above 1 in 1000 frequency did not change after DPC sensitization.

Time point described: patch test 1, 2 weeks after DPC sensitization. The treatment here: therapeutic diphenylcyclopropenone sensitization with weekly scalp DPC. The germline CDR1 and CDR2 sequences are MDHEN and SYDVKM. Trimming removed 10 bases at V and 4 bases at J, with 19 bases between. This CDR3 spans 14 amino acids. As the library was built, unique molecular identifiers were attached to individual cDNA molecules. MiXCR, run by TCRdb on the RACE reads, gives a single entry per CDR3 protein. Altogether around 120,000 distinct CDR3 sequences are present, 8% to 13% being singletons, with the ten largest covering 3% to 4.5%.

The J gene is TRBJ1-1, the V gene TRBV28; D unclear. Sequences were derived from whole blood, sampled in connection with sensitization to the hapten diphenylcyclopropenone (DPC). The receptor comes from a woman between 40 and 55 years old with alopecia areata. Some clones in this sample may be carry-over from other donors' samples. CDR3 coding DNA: TGTGCCACCGGGGAGCGGGGAGTAAGCACTGAAGCTTTCTTT. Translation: CATGERGVSTEAFF.